These T cell receptor beta chains were read from a single sample in a study of CD8+ T cells in alopecia areata. Sequencing was performed with immunoSEQ multiplex PCR; in TCRdb, only in-frame clones are kept and a portion is missing. In the table there are 93,000 or so clones, 55% of which are singletons. Sequencing input: CD4+ T cells sorted from blood. These receptors all stem from a human donor in good health. The CDR3 runs from the conserved cysteine through the conserved F or W. The D gene is left open where the match is weak. Clone size is not always given. Where it is, it says once, few, many or a class for expanded clones.

size	D	V	J	CDR3	DNA
-	-	TRBV29-1	TRBJ1-1	CSVVEGRVEAFF	TGCAGCGTTGTCGAGGGGAGGGTTGAAGCTTTCTTT
-	TRBD1	TRBV6-6	TRBJ2-7	CASSYSGTGGYEQYF	TGTGCCAGCAGTTACTCCGGGACAGGGGGCTACGAGCAGTACTTC
few	-	TRBV5-1	TRBJ2-5	CASAAGPQETQYF	TGCGCCAGCGCCGCAGGGCCACAAGAGACCCAGTACTTC
-	-	TRBV27	TRBJ1-6	CASSSMGGSPLHF	TGTGCCAGCAGTTCGATGGGGGGATCACCCCTCCACTTT
-	-	TRBV27	TRBJ1-6	CASSLRRLGNSPLHF	TGTGCCAGCAGTTTACGACGATTAGGTAATTCACCCCTCCACTTT
-	-	TRBV29-1	TRBJ2-1	CSVEEGFFGSVEQFF	TGCAGCGTTGAGGAGGGTTTCTTCGGATCGGTTGAGCAGTTCTTC
-	-	TRBV19	TRBJ2-7	CASSIRGRGYEQYF	TGTGCCAGTAGTATCAGGGGAAGGGGCTACGAGCAGTACTTC
few	-	TRBV18	TRBJ1-3	CASSQITGDSGNTIYF	TGTGCCAGCTCACAAATCACAGGCGACTCTGGAAACACCATATATTTT
few	TRBD1	TRBV19	TRBJ1-2	CASHRDSYGYTF	TGTGCCAGTCACAGGGACAGCTATGGCTACACCTTC
-	TRBD1	TRBV27	TRBJ2-3	CASSHSQGTGGTDTQYF	TGTGCCAGCAGCCATAGCCAAGGGACAGGGGGCACAGATACGCAGTATTTT
-	-	TRBV30	TRBJ1-1	CAWSEAGHTEAFF	TGTGCCTGGAGTGAGGCAGGGCACACTGAAGCTTTCTTT
-	TRBD2	TRBV2	TRBJ2-3	CASGGLSGTTDTQYF	TGTGCCAGCGGTGGACTTAGCGGGACCACAGATACGCAGTATTTT
-	-	TRBV29-1	TRBJ2-5	CSVVSGQETQYF	TGCAGCGTTGTTTCCGGCCAAGAGACCCAGTACTTC
-	-	TRBV7-2	TRBJ1-2	CASSYSAGYGYTF	TGTGCCAGCAGCTATAGTGCAGGGTATGGCTACACCTTC
-	-	TRBV30	TRBJ2-7	CAWSRTGGDYEQYF	TGTGCCTGGAGTCGGACCGGCGGAGACTACGAGCAGTACTTC
-	-	TRBV29-1	TRBJ1-1	CSVVGRIGAEAFF	TGCAGCGTTGTAGGGAGGATCGGGGCTGAAGCCTTCTTT
many	-	TRBV2	TRBJ1-1	CATLLAGLNTEAFF	TGTGCCACCCTCCTTGCAGGGCTTAACACTGAAGCTTTCTTT
-	-	TRBV30	TRBJ2-7	CAWSVGGSYEQYF	TGTGCCTGGAGTGTGGGGGGCTCCTACGAGCAGTACTTC
-	TRBD1	TRBV4-3	TRBJ2-1	CASSPRGTGTTYNEQFF	TGCGCCAGCAGCCCGCGAGGGACAGGAACTACCTACAATGAGCAGTTCTTC
-	TRBD2	TRBV4-1	TRBJ2-5	CASSQGLAGVWETQYF	TGCGCCAGCAGCCAAGGACTAGCGGGGGTGTGGGAGACCCAGTACTTC
few	-	TRBV5-1	TRBJ2-2	CASSLAANTGELFF	TGCGCCAGCAGCTTGGCCGCGAACACCGGGGAGCTGTTTTTT
-	-	TRBV30	TRBJ1-2	CAWSVGGYGYTF	TGTGCCTGGAGTGTAGGCGGCTATGGCTACACCTTC
-	TRBD2	TRBV30	TRBJ2-1	CAWSALGGFPPGSFSNEQFF	TGTGCCTGGAGTGCCCTGGGAGGGTTCCCCCCAGGGAGTTTCTCCAATGAGCAGTTCTTC
-	TRBD1	TRBV28	TRBJ1-5	CASSFSRQGALTQHF	TGTGCCAGCAGTTTCTCCCGACAGGGGGCATTGACCCAGCATTTT
-	-	TRBV5-1	TRBJ2-3	CASSLSEDTQYF	TGCGCCAGCAGTCTGTCAGAAGATACGCAGTATTTT
-	-	TRBV30	TRBJ1-1	CAWSVLNTEAFF	TGTGCCTGGAGTGTACTGAACACTGAAGCTTTCTTT
-	-	TRBV18	TRBJ2-5	CASSPGMGRLTETQYF	TGTGCCAGCTCACCGGGGATGGGACGGTTAACAGAGACCCAGTACTTC
few	-	TRBV29-1	TRBJ1-1	CSVEIWEENTEAFF	TGCAGCGTTGAAATCTGGGAGGAGAACACTGAAGCTTTCTTT
-	-	TRBV7-2	TRBJ1-2	CASSLAPQNNYGYTF	TGTGCCAGCAGCTTAGCACCACAGAACAACTATGGCTACACCTTC
once	-	TRBV18	TRBJ2-1	CASSPGVHNEQFF	TGTGCCAGCTCACCAGGGGTCCACAATGAGCAGTTCTTC
once	-	TRBV7-9	TRBJ1-1	CASSIRQGNTEAFF	TGTGCCAGCAGCATAAGACAAGGGAACACTGAAGCTTTCTTT
-	-	TRBV30	TRBJ2-7	CAWKGGATYEQYF	TGTGCCTGGAAGGGGGGGGCCACCTACGAGCAGTACTTC
-	-	TRBV29-1	TRBJ2-5	CSAEAFRETQYF	TGCAGCGCCGAGGCGTTTCGGGAGACCCAGTACTTC
few	TRBD1	TRBV29-1	TRBJ2-2	CSVGTRGLNTGELFF	TGCAGCGTTGGTACCAGGGGGTTGAACACCGGGGAGCTGTTTTTT
many	-	TRBV18	TRBJ2-5	CASSPVPGTAETQYF	TGTGCCAGCTCACCAGTTCCGGGGACGGCGGAGACCCAGTACTTC
-	TRBD2	TRBV9	TRBJ2-7	CASSAGTSGGPSAEQYF	TGTGCCAGCAGCGCCGGGACTAGCGGGGGGCCCTCTGCGGAGCAGTACTTC
once	-	TRBV6-1	TRBJ1-5	CASQTPGSGNQPQHF	TGTGCCAGCCAGACGCCAGGGTCCGGCAATCAGCCCCAGCATTTT
-	TRBD1	TRBV29-1	TRBJ1-1	CSVIQGGHGTEAFF	TGCAGCGTTATACAGGGGGGACATGGCACTGAAGCTTTCTTT
-	-	TRBV1	TRBJ2-3	CTSSQDDGGTITDTQYF	TGCACCAGCAGCCAAGATGATGGCGGGACCATCACAGATACGCAGTATTTT
-	TRBD2	TRBV7-2	TRBJ2-1	CASSLWLAGENEQFF	TGTGCCAGCAGCTTGTGGCTAGCGGGGGAAAATGAGCAGTTCTTC
-	-	TRBV18	TRBJ1-1	CASSPALTPHEAFF	TGTGCCAGCTCACCAGCCCTCACCCCCCATGAAGCTTTCTTT
few	-	TRBV4-1	TRBJ1-5	CASSQFRGSNQPQHF	TGCGCCAGCAGCCAATTCCGGGGAAGCAATCAGCCCCAGCATTTT
few	-	TRBV5-6	TRBJ1-3	CASSLNRGNTIYF	TGTGCCAGCAGCTTGAACAGGGGAAACACCATATATTTT
-	TRBD1	TRBV9	TRBJ2-7	CASSALGQGNEQYF	TGTGCCAGCAGTGCATTGGGACAGGGTAACGAGCAGTACTTC
-	TRBD1	TRBV27	TRBJ1-6	CASSPRQGLNSPLHF	TGTGCCAGCAGTCCCCGACAGGGACTCAATTCACCCCTCCACTTT
-	-	TRBV29-1	TRBJ2-5	CSVDTGEETQYF	TGCAGCGTTGATACAGGCGAAGAGACCCAGTACTTC
few	TRBD2	TRBV2	TRBJ2-2	CASTELAGSTGELFF	TGTGCCAGCACCGAACTAGCGGGGAGCACCGGGGAGCTGTTTTTT
few	TRBD2	TRBV4-3	TRBJ2-3	CASSRLGGSGDTQYF	TGCGCCAGCAGCCGACTCGGCGGTAGCGGGGATACGCAGTATTTT
-	-	TRBV29-1	TRBJ1-1	CSVERVGVPNTEAFF	TGCAGCGTTGAGAGGGTTGGAGTGCCGAACACTGAAGCTTTCTTT
-	TRBD2	TRBV7-2	TRBJ2-1	CASSLGPRGGARPEQFF	TGTGCCAGCAGCTTAGGCCCCCGGGGGGGAGCCCGCCCTGAGCAGTTCTTC
few	TRBD1	TRBV29-1	TRBJ2-7	CSVARTGATLSSYEQYF	TGCAGCGTTGCCCGGACAGGGGCGACACTTTCCTCCTACGAGCAGTACTTC
few	TRBD1	TRBV19	TRBJ1-6	CASAGQGDSPLHF	TGTGCCAGCGCGGGACAGGGCGATTCACCCCTCCACTTT
few	-	TRBV6-6	TRBJ1-3	CASSYSGDTIYF	TGTGCCAGCAGTTACTCGGGGGACACCATATATTTT
few	-	TRBV6-5	TRBJ2-7	CASSYRQGPYEQYF	TGTGCCAGCAGTTATAGGCAGGGCCCCTACGAGCAGTACTTC
-	-	TRBV25-1	TRBJ1-2	CASSGSSPGAGVYGYTF	TGTGCCAGCAGTGGTTCCAGCCCCGGAGCAGGGGTCTATGGCTACACCTTC
once	-	TRBV29-1	TRBJ1-2	CSVVGGDGYTF	TGCAGCGTTGTAGGAGGCGATGGCTACACCTTC
few	-	TRBV6-5	TRBJ1-2	CASSKGTYGYTF	TGTGCCAGCAGTAAGGGTACCTATGGCTACACCTTC
-	TRBD1	TRBV23-1	TRBJ1-6	CASDRDRSSYNSPLHF	TGCGCCAGCGATCGGGACAGATCCTCCTATAATTCACCCCTCCACTTT
-	TRBD2	TRBV9	TRBJ2-1	CASSVGGSGVSSYNEQFF	TGTGCCAGCAGCGTAGGGGGTAGCGGGGTGAGCTCCTACAATGAGCAGTTCTTC